The rows below give T cell receptor beta chains drawn from one sample of a study of blood T cell repertoires in COVID-19. Method: immunoSEQ multiplex PCR; TCRdb's copy keeps in-frame clones and lacks some. This sample carries about 50,000 clones, roughly 82% of them seen once, and the ten largest clones take 14% to 15%. What was sequenced was peripheral blood. All receptors derive from a human donor in a cohort sampled during active COVID-19. The CDR3 runs from the conserved cysteine through the conserved F or W. A D gene is named only where the DNA matches it firmly. Clone size is given for some rows only: seen once, a few or many times, or a class if the clone is expanded.

CDR3: CASSQDRVTGATNYGYTF
DNA: TGCGCCAGCAGCCAAGATCGGGTAACAGGGGCTACTAACTATGGCTACACCTTC
V: TRBV4-1
J: TRBJ1-2
D: TRBD1
size: .

CDR3: CASSLDFQREQYF
DNA: TGCGCCAGCAGCTTGGATTTTCAGCGGGAGCAGTACTTC
V: TRBV5-1
J: TRBJ2-7
D: .
size: .

CDR3: CASTFSGAGYNEQFF
DNA: TGCGCCAGCACCTTTAGCGGAGCGGGCTACAATGAGCAGTTCTTC
V: TRBV5-1
J: TRBJ2-1
D: .
size: .

CDR3: CASSITGAGGETQYF
DNA: TGTGCCAGTAGTATTACCGGGGCAGGGGGAGAGACCCAGTACTTC
V: TRBV19
J: TRBJ2-5
D: TRBD1
size: .

CDR3: CASSAGFKNIQYF
DNA: TGTGCCAGCAGTGCAGGTTTCAAAAACATTCAGTACTTC
V: TRBV27
J: TRBJ2-4
D: .
size: .

CDR3: CASTRLAFPYEQYF
DNA: TGTGCCAGCACGAGACTAGCCTTTCCCTACGAGCAGTACTTC
V: TRBV28
J: TRBJ2-7
D: TRBD2
size: .

CDR3: CASSYSRDRGLHEQYF
DNA: TGTGCCAGCAGTTACTCGAGGGACAGGGGGCTGCACGAGCAGTACTTC
V: TRBV6-5
J: TRBJ2-7
D: TRBD1
size: .

CDR3: CASSQQGNSYEQYF
DNA: TGTGCCAGCAGCCAACAGGGAAACTCCTACGAGCAGTACTTC
V: TRBV5-4
J: TRBJ2-7
D: .
size: .

CDR3: CASSPGQDSYEQYF
DNA: TGTGCCAGCAGCCCGGGACAGGACTCCTACGAGCAGTACTTC
V: TRBV3-1/TRBV3-2
J: TRBJ2-7
D: TRBD1
size: once

CDR3: CASSHPRTSGGANTGELFF
DNA: TGTGCCAGCAGCCACCCCCGGACTAGCGGGGGGGCGAACACCGGGGAGCTGTTTTTT
V: TRBV9
J: TRBJ2-2
D: TRBD2
size: .

CDR3: CASSLVLEPDTQYF
DNA: TGTGCCAGCAGCTTGGTCCTGGAGCCAGATACGCAGTATTTT
V: TRBV5-4
J: TRBJ2-3
D: .
size: few

CDR3: CSVGGTSVSYNEQFF
DNA: TGCAGCGTGGGGGGGACTAGCGTTTCCTACAATGAGCAGTTCTTC
V: TRBV29-1
J: TRBJ2-1
D: TRBD2
size: .

CDR3: CASSLSGSAASYEQYF
DNA: TGTGCCAGCAGCTTATCTGGGAGTGCAGCCTCCTACGAGCAGTACTTC
V: TRBV11-3
J: TRBJ2-7
D: .
size: .

CDR3: CSASEPGVGEQYF
DNA: TGCAGTGCTAGTGAGCCGGGAGTCGGCGAGCAGTACTTC
V: TRBV20-1
J: TRBJ2-7
D: .
size: medium-sized

CDR3: CSVERQGRNEQYF
DNA: TGCAGCGTTGAGAGACAGGGGAGGAACGAGCAGTACTTC
V: TRBV29-1
J: TRBJ2-7
D: TRBD1
size: .

CDR3: CASSFLTGRLTDTQYF
DNA: TGTGCCAGCAGCTTTCTCACAGGCAGGTTGACAGATACGCAGTATTTT
V: TRBV7-9
J: TRBJ2-3
D: .
size: .

CDR3: CASSRQGNTEAFF
DNA: TGTGCCAGCAGCAGACAGGGGAACACTGAAGCTTTCTTT
V: TRBV6-6
J: TRBJ1-1
D: TRBD1
size: .

CDR3: CASSPTPSSGGPRAGELFF
DNA: TGCGCCAGCAGCCCCACACCCTCTAGCGGGGGCCCCCGGGCCGGGGAGCTGTTTTTT
V: TRBV5-1
J: TRBJ2-2
D: TRBD2
size: .

CDR3: CASSELLVNGYTF
DNA: TGTGCCAGCAGTGAATTGCTAGTTAATGGCTACACCTTC
V: TRBV6-1
J: TRBJ1-2
D: .
size: .

CDR3: CSAASGQGTTNYGYTF
DNA: TGCAGCGCGGCCTCGGGACAGGGGACGACTAACTATGGCTACACCTTC
V: TRBV29-1
J: TRBJ1-2
D: TRBD1
size: .

CDR3: CASSQGGRLATAYEQYF
DNA: TGTGCCAGCAGCCAAGGGGGTCGACTAGCGACTGCCTACGAGCAGTACTTC
V: TRBV3-1/TRBV3-2
J: TRBJ2-7
D: TRBD2
size: .

CDR3: CASSLVSGRSGANVLTF
DNA: TGTGCCAGCAGCTTAGTCTCAGGGCGCTCTGGGGCCAACGTCCTGACTTTC
V: TRBV11-2
J: TRBJ2-6
D: .
size: .

CDR3: CASSVDRAPNEKLFF
DNA: TGTGCCAGCAGCGTCGACAGGGCGCCTAATGAAAAACTGTTTTTT
V: TRBV7-2
J: TRBJ1-4
D: TRBD1
size: few

CDR3: CASGQLNEKLFF
DNA: TGTGCCAGCGGACAGCTCAATGAAAAACTGTTTTTT
V: TRBV12-3/TRBV12-4
J: TRBJ1-4
D: .
size: .

CDR3: CASTRVGGHRGSQETQYF
DNA: TGTGCCAGCACCCGAGTGGGGGGCCACCGCGGGAGTCAAGAGACCCAGTACTTC
V: TRBV25-1
J: TRBJ2-5
D: .
size: .

CDR3: CASSENGSEAFF
DNA: TGTGCCAGCAGTGAAAATGGCAGTGAAGCTTTCTTT
V: TRBV2
J: TRBJ1-1
D: .
size: .

CDR3: CASSPTSSSTDTQYF
DNA: TGTGCCAGCTCCCCGACTAGCTCTAGCACAGATACGCAGTATTTT
V: TRBV18
J: TRBJ2-3
D: TRBD2
size: .

CDR3: CASYNPGGGLSYEQYF
DNA: TGCGCCAGCTACAACCCCGGGGGGGGGCTCTCCTACGAGCAGTACTTC
V: TRBV10-2
J: TRBJ2-7
D: TRBD2
size: .

CDR3: CASSQEARVLSGYTF
DNA: TGCGCCAGCAGCCAAGAAGCCAGGGTCCTCTCTGGCTACACCTTC
V: TRBV4-1
J: TRBJ1-2
D: .
size: .

CDR3: CAISQTSGGQETQYF
DNA: TGTGCCATCAGTCAGACTAGCGGGGGTCAAGAGACCCAGTACTTC
V: TRBV10-3
J: TRBJ2-5
D: TRBD2
size: .

CDR3: CASSLAGSTDTQYF
DNA: TGTGCCAGCAGCCTAGCGGGAAGCACAGATACGCAGTATTTT
V: TRBV3-1/TRBV3-2
J: TRBJ2-3
D: TRBD2
size: once

CDR3: CASSLGRDTEAFF
DNA: TGTGCCAGCAGTTTAGGCAGGGACACTGAAGCTTTCTTT
V: TRBV12-3/TRBV12-4
J: TRBJ1-1
D: .
size: .

CDR3: CASRSLAGGSIEQFF
DNA: TGTGCCAGCAGGTCACTAGCGGGGGGGTCCATTGAGCAGTTCTTC
V: TRBV6-5
J: TRBJ2-1
D: TRBD2
size: .

CDR3: CSASRFPLETQYF
DNA: TGCAGTGCTAGTCGGTTCCCCCTGGAGACCCAGTACTTC
V: TRBV20-1
J: TRBJ2-5
D: .
size: .

CDR3: CATTGTAVYGYTF
DNA: TGTGCCACGACCGGGACTGCCGTCTATGGCTACACCTTC
V: TRBV5-4
J: TRBJ1-2
D: .
size: .

CDR3: CASSHTGSNQPQHF
DNA: TGTGCCAGCAGCCATACAGGTAGCAATCAGCCCCAGCATTTT
V: TRBV3-1/TRBV3-2
J: TRBJ1-5
D: .
size: .

CDR3: CASRTGATGELFF
DNA: TGTGCCAGCAGAACAGGGGCCACCGGGGAGCTGTTTTTT
V: TRBV12-3/TRBV12-4
J: TRBJ2-2
D: TRBD1
size: .

CDR3: CASDPGQGIFEAFF
DNA: TGTGCCAGCGACCCGGGACAGGGAATATTTGAAGCTTTCTTT
V: TRBV2
J: TRBJ1-1
D: TRBD1
size: .

CDR3: CASSPRTGLPNEKLFF
DNA: TGTGCCAGCAGCCCCAGGACAGGCCTCCCTAATGAAAAACTGTTTTTT
V: TRBV9
J: TRBJ1-4
D: TRBD1
size: once